The clone carrying this T cell receptor beta chain showed up many times. Its target is not known. The CDR3 is 15 residues long. Losses at the gene ends were 5 bases for V and 7 bases for J; bases not matched to a gene: 8. Germline V gene lookup returns CDR1 MNHNS and CDR2 SASEGT. TCRdb recomputed calls from the reads with MiXCR, one row per CDR3 protein. In the table there are 60,000 or so distinct CDR3 sequences, approximately 21% of which are singletons. This record belongs to a study of lung T cells in sarcoidosis with Löfgren's syndrome. Across the whole study: CD4+ T cells build up in sarcoidosis bronchoalveolar lavage fluid. Löfgren's syndrome patients were the main repertoire analysis focus. Overall study results and limits: Multiple Löfgren's syndrome patients reportedly shared TRAV12-1 and TRBV2 CDR3 motifs. Versus controls, Löfgren's syndrome patients reportedly showed TRAV12-1 and TRBV2 as most expanded.

The TCR was taken from a human donor with sarcoidosis (Löfgren's syndrome or another form), or a control subject (not recorded which). Material for sequencing was CD4+ T cells from PBMCs. This chain connects TRBV6-1 to TRBJ2-1; 10 nucleotides agree with TRBD1. The DNA of the CDR3 is TGTGCCAGCAGTCTGACAGGGGGCGCGGCAAATGAGCAGTTCTTC. Its protein is CASSLTGGAANEQFF.